This paragraph reports one T cell receptor (beta chain). Authors' analysis steps: Estimates of nucleated cell counts were drawn from the amplification of reference gene primers. Data came from immunoSEQ multiplex PCR; TCRdb stores just in-frame clones and leaves some out. For V, J and clone size, that table is used; D and trimming come from the DNA. The repertoire holds 300,000 to 400,000 clones, with more than 70% as singletons. The CDR3 runs 13 residues. Germline loops: CDR1 SQVTM, CDR2 ANQGSEA. Trimming removed 7 bases at V and 7 bases at J, with 17 bases between. This entry belongs to a study of blood T cell repertoires in COVID-19. Study-wide context: The origin of the acute and convalescent COVID-19 samples was the United States, Italy and Spain.

This receptor was identified in a woman aged 45-65 years who had recovered from COVID-19. The chain couples TRBV29-1 to TRBJ2-1; D possibly corresponds to TRBD2 (5 bases). Source material: peripheral blood. CDR3 DNA sequence: TGCAGCGGACTACACCACCAAGAGAATGAGCAGTTCTTC. Translation gives CSGLHHQENEQFF.